This T cell receptor beta chain was recorded in a study of blood T cell repertoires in COVID-19. At the level of the study: Some COVID-19 samples were acute and others convalescent; all came from the United States, Italy and Spain. Nucleic acid was either cDNA or gDNA, and it came from T cells, B-cell-depleted T cells, or PBMCs.

The CDR3 is made up of 19 amino acids. Authors' methods: Using reference gene primer amplification, nucleated cell counts were estimated. Assay: immunoSEQ multiplex PCR; the TCRdb copy retains only in-frame clones and omits some. That table is the source of V, J and clone size, and D and trimming were worked out from the DNA. The sample consists of roughly 110,000 clones, 70% to 90% of them appearing once. Specimen: peripheral blood. The receptor's source is a woman aged 70-85 years who had recovered from COVID-19. The V and J genes are TRBV21-1 and TRBJ2-1; TRBD2, as called in the table, went unchecked against the DNA. TRBV21-1 is termed a pseudogene. The CDR3 bases are TGTGCCAGCAGCAGGCTAGATCACAAGCGGGAGGGCTCCTACAATGAGCAGTTCTTC. Its protein product is CASSRLDHKREGSYNEQFF.